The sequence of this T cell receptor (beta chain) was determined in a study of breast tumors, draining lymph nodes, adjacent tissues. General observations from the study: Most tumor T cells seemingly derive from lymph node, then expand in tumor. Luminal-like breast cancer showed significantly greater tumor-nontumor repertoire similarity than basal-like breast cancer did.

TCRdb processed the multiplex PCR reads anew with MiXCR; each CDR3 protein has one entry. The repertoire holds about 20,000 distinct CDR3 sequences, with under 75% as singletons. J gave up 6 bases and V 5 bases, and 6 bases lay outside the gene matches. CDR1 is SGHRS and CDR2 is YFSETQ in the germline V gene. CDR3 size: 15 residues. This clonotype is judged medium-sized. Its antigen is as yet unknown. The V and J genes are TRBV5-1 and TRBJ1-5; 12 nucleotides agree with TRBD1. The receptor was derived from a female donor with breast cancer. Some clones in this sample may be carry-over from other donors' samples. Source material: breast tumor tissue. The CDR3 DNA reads TGCGCCAGCAGTCCCGGGACAGGGGGCATTCAGCCCCAGCATTTT. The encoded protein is CASSPGTGGIQPQHF. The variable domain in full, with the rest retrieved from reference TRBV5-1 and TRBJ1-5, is KAGVTQTPRYLIKTRGQQVTLSCSPISGHRSVSWYQQTPGQGLQFLFEYFSETQRNKGNFPGRFSGRQFSNSRSEMNVSTLELGDSALYLCASSPGTGGIQPQHFGDGTRLSIL.